The 23 T cell receptor beta chains below all came from one sample that was sequenced in a study of cytomegalovirus exposure and HLA in healthy donors. PCR primers comprised 60 Vbeta and 13 Jbeta primers. Using immunoSEQ multiplex PCR, the repertoire was profiled, and TCRdb retains in-frame clones only, with some absent. Its clone listing holds about 88,000 clones. The source material was PBMCs. The receptors were sampled from a girl aged 10-17 years in good health and CMV-seropositive.

This chain connects TRBV30 to TRBJ2-3; 9 bases match TRBD2. Losses at the gene ends were 6 bases for V and 3 bases for J; bases not matched to a gene: 7. This CDR3 region has 14 residues. The germline gives CDR1 GTSNPN, CDR2 SVGIG (reference sequence). In DNA, the CDR3 is TGTGCCTGTTGGGAGGCGGGGGGGACAGATACGCAGTATTTT. Its translation is CACWEAGGTDTQYF.

The chain links TRBV9 to TRBJ1-6; D is undetermined. The CDR3 loop spans 14 amino acids. The germline V gene encodes CDR1 SGDLS and CDR2 YYNGEE. The germline V and J ends were trimmed by 3 bases and 8 bases, with 12 bases remaining between them. The CDR3 nucleotides are TGTGCCAGCAGCGCTAGTCGTGAGGATTCACCCCTCCACTTT. This encodes CASSASREDSPLHF. Supplemented by reference TRBV9 and TRBJ1-6, the full variable domain reads DSGVTQTPKHLITATGQRVTLRCSPRSGDLSVYWYQQSLDQGLQFLIQYYNGEERAKGNILERFSAQQFPDLHSELNLSSLELGDSALYFCASSASREDSPLHFGNGTRLTVT.

The CDR3 region is CASSWRGDTDTQYF. The CDR3 region has the DNA TGTGCCAGCAGTTGGCGGGGGGACACAGATACGCAGTATTTT. The rearrangement uses TRBV6-5 and TRBJ2-3; 8 bases match TRBD2. Germline lookup yields CDR1 MNHEY and CDR2 SVGAGI. The V gene end was trimmed by 4 bases and the J gene end by 2 bases; junction bases not matched to a gene: 2. The CDR3 totals 14 residues.

This chain links TRBV19 with TRBJ2-7, with D hard to call. This CDR3 contains 12 residues. Trimming stripped 5 bases from V and 5 bases from J, with 10 bases between. CDR1 and CDR2 from the germline V gene are LNHDA and SQIVND (reference sequence). CDR3 sequence reads: CASSGDWDEQYF. CDR3 sequence (DNA): TGTGCCAGTAGTGGAGATTGGGACGAGCAGTACTTC.

With respect to this clone: This sample includes further DNA sequences coding for the same CDR3. The V call is TRBV5-4, the J call TRBJ2-5; D is undetermined. Trimming stripped 1 base from V and 2 bases from J, with 6 bases between. The CDR3 is 13 amino acids. The V gene's germline CDR1 is SGHNT and CDR2 YYREEE (reference sequence). The CDR3 DNA reads TGTGCCAGCAGCTTGTCAGGTCAAGAGACCCAGTACTTC. Its translation: CASSLSGQETQYF.

V is TRBV10-3 and J is TRBJ1-2; 8 bases are a match to TRBD1. Trimming at V came to 6 bases and at J to 3 bases, leaving 6 bases not matched to a gene. Per germline, CDR1 ENHRY and CDR2 SYGVKD. The CDR3 is 14 residues long. This chain's CDR3 is CAIRGQGVDYGYTF. DNA for the CDR3: TGTGCCATCAGAGGACAGGGCGTTGACTATGGCTACACCTTC.

The rearrangement uses TRBV30 and TRBJ1-1; tentative D call: TRBD1 (5 bases). This CDR3 spans 13 amino acids. CDR1 and CDR2 (germline): GTSNPN, SVGIG (reference sequence). The ends were cut back, 4 bases at V and 3 bases at J, with 12 bases in the middle. In nucleotides, the CDR3 is TGTGCCTGGACAGGGAGGCATGACACTGAAGCTTTCTTT. It translates to CAWTGRHDTEAFF.

The chain has TRBV14 and TRBJ1-1; a possible D gene is TRBD1 (6 bases). The CDR3 spans 16 residues. V was cut by 1 base and J by 3 bases, with 15 bases left in between. The V gene's germline CDR1 is SGHDN and CDR2 FVKESK. This chain's CDR3 is CASSQGTQGFDTEAFF. Written as DNA, the CDR3 is TGTGCCAGCAGCCAAGGTACCCAGGGGTTTGACACTGAAGCTTTCTTT. Full variable domain (remainder filled in from reference TRBV14 and TRBJ1-1): EAGVTQFPSHSVIEKGQTVTLRCDPISGHDNLYWYRRVMGKEIKFLLHFVKESKQDESGMPNNRFLAERTGGTYSTLKVQPAELEDSGVYFCASSQGTQGFDTEAFFGQGTRLTVV.

The chain has TRBV5-1 and TRBJ1-2, with TRBD1 matching 7 bases. Germline V gives CDR1 SGHRS, CDR2 YFSETQ. The V and J ends lost 0 bases and 6 bases, in that order; junction bases with no gene match: 8. This CDR3 has 15 amino acids. CDR3 sequence: CASSLVEGAQDGYTF. CDR3 DNA: TGCGCCAGCAGCTTGGTTGAGGGGGCGCAGGATGGCTACACCTTC.

V usage is TRBV6-5 and J usage is TRBJ2-7, with 7 bases that match TRBD2. Germline V gene data show CDR1 as MNHEY and CDR2 as SVGAGI. This CDR3 comprises 11 residues. The J segment lost 7 bases and the V segment lost 8 bases, leaving 5 bases of the junction unmatched. The chain's CDR3 is CASCGGKEQYF. CDR3 nucleotides: TGTGCCAGCTGCGGGGGAAAGGAGCAGTACTTC.

The chain uses TRBV18 and TRBJ1-5; possible D gene TRBD1, 6 bases. Germline V CDR1 and CDR2: KGHSH, LQKENI. Trimming took 0 bases from V and 6 from J, leaving 15 bases between them. This CDR3 contains 16 residues. This CDR3 is CASSPPEGGFGQPQHF. Written as DNA, the CDR3 is TGTGCCAGCTCACCACCGGAAGGGGGATTTGGTCAGCCCCAGCATTTT.

The chain combines TRBV4-1 with TRBJ1-2; a weak D match, TRBD1 (5 bases). From germline, CDR1 is MGHRA and CDR2 YSYEKL. Trimming removed 1 base at V and 2 bases at J, with 11 bases between. The CDR3 is 15 amino acids. The CDR3 DNA reads TGCGCCAGCAGCCAAGCTCCGGCAGGGAACTATGGCTACACCTTC. As protein: CASSQAPAGNYGYTF.

V and J are TRBV5-4 and TRBJ2-5; no clear D gene. Trimming took off 0 bases at V and 4 bases at J, with 7 bases between the two ends. The CDR3 has 13 residues. The germline V gene encodes CDR1 SGHNT and CDR2 YYREEE (reference sequence). The CDR3 DNA reads TGTGCCAGCAGCTTGGCCCGAGGAGAGACCCAGTACTTC. It is translated as CASSLARGETQYF.

V is TRBV7-9 and J is TRBJ2-3; 7 nucleotides agree with TRBD1. This CDR3 spans 17 amino acids. The germline V gene encodes CDR1 SEHNR and CDR2 FQNEAQ (reference sequence). V gave up 4 bases and J gave up 0 bases; unmatched junction bases: 10. CDR3: CASSSPDRSFSTDTQYF. The CDR3 region has the DNA TGTGCCAGCAGCTCCCCGGACAGGTCGTTTAGCACAGATACGCAGTATTTT.

V gene TRBV4-3 combines with J gene TRBJ2-3; 7 nucleotides agree with TRBD2. The CDR3 runs to 14 residues. V was pared by 4 bases and J by 4 bases, with 5 bases of the junction left unmatched. Germline CDR1 and CDR2: LGHNA and YSLEER. The chain's CDR3 is CASSREAGPDTQYF. For the CDR3, the DNA is TGCGCCAGCAGCCGTGAAGCGGGGCCAGATACGCAGTATTTT.

The chain is built from TRBV2 and TRBJ1-4; 7 positions match TRBD1. There are 15 residues in the CDR3. V shed 3 bases, J shed 5 bases, and the junction held 6 bases outside the gene matches. Germline CDR1 is SNHLY and CDR2 is FYNNEI. The DNA for the CDR3 is TGTGCCAGCAGTGATCCTGGGACAGTCAATGAAAAACTGTTTTTT. Amino acid sequence: CASSDPGTVNEKLFF.

The chain recombines TRBV7-9 with TRBJ1-3, with unresolved D. Germline CDR1 and CDR2: SEHNR and FQNEAQ (reference sequence). The CDR3 sequence is 10 residues long. CDR3 sequence: CVLAGNTIYF. The CDR3 DNA reads as TGTGTTCTTGCTGGAAACACCATATATTTT.

The genes are TRBV18 and TRBJ2-3; 7 bases fit TRBD1. CDR3 length: 15 residues. J lost 4 bases, V lost 4 bases, and 8 bases had no gene match. Germline values: CDR1 KGHSH, CDR2 LQKENI. In DNA form, the CDR3 reads TGTGCCAGCTCACTCGACAGGGCCAGCTCAGATACGCAGTATTTT. It specifies CASSLDRASSDTQYF. Full variable domain (outside the CDR3, taken from reference TRBV18 and TRBJ2-3): NAGVMQNPRHLVRRRGQEARLRCSPMKGHSHVYWYRQLPEEGLKFMVYLQKENIIDESGMPKERFSAEFPKEGPSILRIQQVVRGDSAAYFCASSLDRASSDTQYFGPGTRLTVL.

The rearrangement joins TRBV4-3 to TRBJ2-7; unclear D gene. Germline-derived CDR1 and CDR2 are LGHNA and YSLEER. This CDR3 comprises 15 residues. Trimming took 1 base from V and 0 from J, leaving 10 bases between them. The CDR3 DNA is TGCGCCAGCAGCCAAGGTCACAGTAGCTCCTACGAGCAGTACTTC. It specifies CASSQGHSSSYEQYF.

The chain has TRBV7-2 and TRBJ1-1; a possible D gene is TRBD1 (6 bases). The germline V gene has CDR1 SGHTA and CDR2 FQGNSA. The CDR3 contains 14 residues. V was trimmed by 4 bases and J by 4 bases, leaving 13 bases between them. CDR3 bases: TGTGCCAGCAGCTCAACAGGGTTCGGCACTGAAGCTTTCTTT. This codes for CASSSTGFGTEAFF.

The chain combines TRBV14 with TRBJ1-1; D uncertain. This CDR3 has 13 amino acids. With 0 bases removed from V and 11 bases from J, the gap between germline ends came to 13 bases. Germline values: CDR1 SGHDN, CDR2 FVKESK. Here the CDR3 reads CASSQDPLGRAFF. CDR3 bases: TGTGCCAGCAGCCAAGATCCTCTAGGTAGGGCTTTCTTT.

The rearrangement links TRBV19 to TRBJ2-1, with TRBD2 identical over 8 bases. The CDR3 contains 15 residues. Germline CDR1 LNHDA, CDR2 SQIVND (reference sequence). The J segment lost 5 bases and the V segment lost 7 bases, leaving 10 bases of the junction unmatched. The CDR3 sequence: CASIDRGGLDNEQFF. CDR3 DNA: TGTGCCAGTATAGATCGGGGGGGCCTCGACAATGAGCAGTTCTTC.

The chain recombines TRBV11-3 with TRBJ2-1, with D possibly matching TRBD1 (8 bases). Germline V gene lookup returns CDR1 SGHNT and CDR2 YENEEA. The CDR3 length is 15 residues. Trimming took 1 base from V and 7 from J, leaving 14 bases between them. The CDR3, as DNA: TGTGCCAGCAGCTTAGGACAGGGGCGGGGGAATGAGCAGTTCTTC. Its translation is CASSLGQGRGNEQFF.